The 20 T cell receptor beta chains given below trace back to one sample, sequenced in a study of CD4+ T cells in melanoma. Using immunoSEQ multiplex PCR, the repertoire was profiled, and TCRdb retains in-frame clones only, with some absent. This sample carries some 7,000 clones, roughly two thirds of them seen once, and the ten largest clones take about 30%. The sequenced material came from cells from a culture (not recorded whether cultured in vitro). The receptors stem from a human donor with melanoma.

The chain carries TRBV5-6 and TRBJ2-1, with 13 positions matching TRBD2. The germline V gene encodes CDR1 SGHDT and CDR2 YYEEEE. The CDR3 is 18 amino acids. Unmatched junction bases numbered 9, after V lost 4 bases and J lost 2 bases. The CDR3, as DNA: TGTGCCAGCAGCCCCCGGACTAGCGGGAGAAAGGCCTACAATGAGCAGTTCTTC. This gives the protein CASSPRTSGRKAYNEQFF.

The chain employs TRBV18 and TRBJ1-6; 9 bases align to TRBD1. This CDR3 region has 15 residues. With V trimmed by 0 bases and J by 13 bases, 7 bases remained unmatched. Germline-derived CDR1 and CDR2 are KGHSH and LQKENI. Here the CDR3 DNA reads TGTGCCAGCTCACCACCGGGGACAGGGAGCCTTCCCCTCCACTTT. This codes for CASSPPGTGSLPLHF.

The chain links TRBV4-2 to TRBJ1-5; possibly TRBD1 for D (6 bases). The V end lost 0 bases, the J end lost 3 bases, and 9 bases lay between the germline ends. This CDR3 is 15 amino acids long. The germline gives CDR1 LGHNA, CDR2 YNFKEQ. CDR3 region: CASSQDGQFNQPQHF. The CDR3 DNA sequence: TGTGCCAGCAGCCAAGATGGACAGTTCAATCAGCCCCAGCATTTT.

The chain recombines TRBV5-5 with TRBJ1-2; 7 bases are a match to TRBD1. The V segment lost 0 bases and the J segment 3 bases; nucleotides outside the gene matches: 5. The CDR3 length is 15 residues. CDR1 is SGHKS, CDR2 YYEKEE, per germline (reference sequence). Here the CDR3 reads CASSLAIGQDYGYTF. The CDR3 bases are TGTGCCAGCAGCTTGGCCATCGGACAGGACTATGGCTACACCTTC.

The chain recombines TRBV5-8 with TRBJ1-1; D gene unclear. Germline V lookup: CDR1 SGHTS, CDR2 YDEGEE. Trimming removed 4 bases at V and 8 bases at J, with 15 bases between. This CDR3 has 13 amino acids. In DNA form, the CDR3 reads TGTGCCAGCAGCCCCGGGGAGTCAAGGGAAGCTTTCTTT. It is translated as CASSPGESREAFF.

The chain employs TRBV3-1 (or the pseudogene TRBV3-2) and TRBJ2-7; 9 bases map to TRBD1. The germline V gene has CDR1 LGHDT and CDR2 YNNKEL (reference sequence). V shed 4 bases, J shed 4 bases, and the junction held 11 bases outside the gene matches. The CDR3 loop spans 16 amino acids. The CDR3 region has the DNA TGTGCCAGCAGCCGAAGGACAGGGGTAGGGGGATACGAGCAGTACTTC. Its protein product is CASSRRTGVGGYEQYF.

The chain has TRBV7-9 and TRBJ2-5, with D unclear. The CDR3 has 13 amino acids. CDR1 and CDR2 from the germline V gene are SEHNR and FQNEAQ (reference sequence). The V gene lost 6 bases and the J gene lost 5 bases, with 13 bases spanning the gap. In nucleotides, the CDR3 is TGTGCCAGCAGTCGCCCGTCCCGGGAGACCCAGTACTTC. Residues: CASSRPSRETQYF. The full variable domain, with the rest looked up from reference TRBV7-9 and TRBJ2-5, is DTGVSQNPRHKITKRGQNVTFRCDPISEHNRLYWYRQTLGQGPEFLTYFQNEAQLEKSRLLSDRFSAERPKGSFSTLEIQRTEQGDSAMYLCASSRPSRETQYFGPGTRLLVL.

The CDR3 sequence is CATLDKNTGELFF. CDR3 sequence (DNA): TGTGCCACCCTTGACAAGAACACCGGGGAGCTGTTTTTT. The chain has TRBV9 and TRBJ2-2; D remains ambiguous. The CDR3 has 13 amino acids. CDR1 SGDLS and CDR2 YYNGEE come from the germline V gene. V was trimmed by 9 bases and J by 1 base, leaving 10 bases between them.

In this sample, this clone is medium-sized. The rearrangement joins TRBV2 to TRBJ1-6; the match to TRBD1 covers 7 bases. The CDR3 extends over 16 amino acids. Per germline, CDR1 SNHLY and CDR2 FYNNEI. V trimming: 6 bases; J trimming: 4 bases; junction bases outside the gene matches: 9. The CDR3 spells CASRPPAGQYNSPLHF. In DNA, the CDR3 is TGTGCCAGCAGACCCCCGGCGGGACAGTATAATTCACCCCTCCACTTT.

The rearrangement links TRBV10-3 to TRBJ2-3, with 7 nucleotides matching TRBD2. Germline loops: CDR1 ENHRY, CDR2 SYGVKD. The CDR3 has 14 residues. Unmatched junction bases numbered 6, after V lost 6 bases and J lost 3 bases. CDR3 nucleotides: TGTGCCATCAGCCTGGGAGGGTCTACAGATACGCAGTATTTT. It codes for CAISLGGSTDTQYF.

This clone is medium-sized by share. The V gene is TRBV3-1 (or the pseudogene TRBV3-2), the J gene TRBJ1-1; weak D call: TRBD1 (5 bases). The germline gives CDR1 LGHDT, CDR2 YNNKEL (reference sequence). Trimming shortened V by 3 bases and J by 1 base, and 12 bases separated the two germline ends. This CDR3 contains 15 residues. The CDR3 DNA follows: TGTGCCAGCAGCCAGGCTCATACAGGGAACACTGAAGCTTTCTTT. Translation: CASSQAHTGNTEAFF.

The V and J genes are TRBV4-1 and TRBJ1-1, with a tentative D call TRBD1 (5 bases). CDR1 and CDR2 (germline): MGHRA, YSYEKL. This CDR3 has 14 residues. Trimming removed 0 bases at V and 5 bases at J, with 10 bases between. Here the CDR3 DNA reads TGCGCCAGCAGCCAAGACCAGGGTCGTACTGAAGCTTTCTTT. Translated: CASSQDQGRTEAFF.

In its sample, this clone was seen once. CDR3 nucleotide sequence: TGTGCCAGTAGTATGTACGGGAACACTGAAGCTTTCTTT. This gives the protein CASSMYGNTEAFF. The V and J genes are TRBV19 and TRBJ1-1; D uncertain. In germline, CDR1 is LNHDA, CDR2 SQIVND (reference sequence). The V gene lost 3 bases and the J gene lost 1 base, with 6 bases spanning the gap. The CDR3 runs 13 residues.

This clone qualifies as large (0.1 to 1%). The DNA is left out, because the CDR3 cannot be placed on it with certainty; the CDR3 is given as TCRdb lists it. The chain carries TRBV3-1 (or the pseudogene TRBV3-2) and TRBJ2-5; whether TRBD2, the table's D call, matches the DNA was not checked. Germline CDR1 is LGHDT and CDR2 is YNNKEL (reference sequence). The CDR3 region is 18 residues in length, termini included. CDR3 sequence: CASSRQGLTLWQLETQYF.

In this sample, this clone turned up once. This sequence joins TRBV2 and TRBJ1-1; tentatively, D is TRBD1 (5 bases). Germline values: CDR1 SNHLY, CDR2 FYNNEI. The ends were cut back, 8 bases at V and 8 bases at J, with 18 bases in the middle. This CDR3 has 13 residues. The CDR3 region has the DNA TGTGCCAGCGGGGCTGAGCGAGACTCAGAAGCTTTCTTT. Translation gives CASGAERDSEAFF.

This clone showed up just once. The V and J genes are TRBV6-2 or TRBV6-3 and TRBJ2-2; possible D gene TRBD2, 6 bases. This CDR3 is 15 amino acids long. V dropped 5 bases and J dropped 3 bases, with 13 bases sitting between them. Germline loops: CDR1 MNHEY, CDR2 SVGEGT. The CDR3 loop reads CASSPPGAYTGELFF. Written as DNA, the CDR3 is TGTGCCAGCAGTCCCCCGGGAGCTTACACCGGGGAGCTGTTTTTT.

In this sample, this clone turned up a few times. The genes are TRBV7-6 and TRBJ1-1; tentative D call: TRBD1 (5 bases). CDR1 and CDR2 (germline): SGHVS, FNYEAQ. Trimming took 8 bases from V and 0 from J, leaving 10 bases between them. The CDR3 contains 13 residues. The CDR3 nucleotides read TGTGCCAGCCTTGGGGGGATGAACACTGAAGCTTTCTTT. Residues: CASLGGMNTEAFF.

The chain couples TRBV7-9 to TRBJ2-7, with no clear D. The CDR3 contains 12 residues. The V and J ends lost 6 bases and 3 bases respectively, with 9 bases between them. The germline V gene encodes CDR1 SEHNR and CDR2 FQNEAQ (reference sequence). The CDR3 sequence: CASRISDYEQYF. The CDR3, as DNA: TGTGCCAGCAGAATTTCGGACTACGAGCAGTACTTC.

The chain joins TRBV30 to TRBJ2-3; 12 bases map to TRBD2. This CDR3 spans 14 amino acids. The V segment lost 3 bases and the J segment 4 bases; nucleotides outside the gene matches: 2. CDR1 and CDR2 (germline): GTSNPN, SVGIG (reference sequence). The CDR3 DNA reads TGTGCCTGGAGGACTAGCGGGGGCTCAGATACGCAGTATTTT. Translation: CAWRTSGGSDTQYF.

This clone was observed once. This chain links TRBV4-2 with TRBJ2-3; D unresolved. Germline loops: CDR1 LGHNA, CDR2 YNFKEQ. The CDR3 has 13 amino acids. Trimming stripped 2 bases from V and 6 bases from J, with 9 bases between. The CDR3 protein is CASSQPELDTQYF. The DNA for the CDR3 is TGTGCCAGCAGCCAACCGGAGTTGGATACGCAGTATTTT.